This T cell receptor (beta chain) was obtained from a study of regulatory T cells in long-lasting Graves disease. Turning to the study itself: To qualify as persistent, Graves' disease required over 5 years of antithyroid drugs with positive TSH receptor antibodies. The study's findings and limits: Persistent patients shared thousands of public clonotypes among themselves. Newly diagnosed patients shared fewer, at approximately 970. Repertoires from persistent disease leaned toward TRBV28, TRBJ1-2 and TRBJ2-5.

V was cut by 4 bases and J by 5 bases, with 9 bases left in between. The germline V gene encodes CDR1 DFQATT and CDR2 SNEGSKA (reference sequence). The CDR3 spans 12 residues. As for time point: persistent/refractory GD, antithyroid drugs over 5 years with positive TRAb. RNA isolated from PBMCs was used to make the TCR library. Assembly of TCR beta libraries relied on iRepertoire HTBI primers together with Arm-PCR of CDR3 regions. MiXCR, applied by TCRdb to the multiplex PCR reads, yields one record per CDR3 protein. The sample holds around 450,000 distinct CDR3 sequences; 20% to 25% are singletons and the top ten take roughly 7%. Remarks on this clonotype: Its antigen is currently unknown.

This material consisted of peripheral blood mononuclear cells (PBMCs), taken when the disease was refractory, from a patient treated with antithyroid drugs. This TCR was sampled from a female donor with Graves disease. The chain recombines TRBV20-1 with TRBJ1-5, with D uncertain. CDR3 protein: CSANPGYQPQHF. CDR3 DNA: TGCAGTGCTAACCCGGGCTATCAGCCCCAGCATTTT.